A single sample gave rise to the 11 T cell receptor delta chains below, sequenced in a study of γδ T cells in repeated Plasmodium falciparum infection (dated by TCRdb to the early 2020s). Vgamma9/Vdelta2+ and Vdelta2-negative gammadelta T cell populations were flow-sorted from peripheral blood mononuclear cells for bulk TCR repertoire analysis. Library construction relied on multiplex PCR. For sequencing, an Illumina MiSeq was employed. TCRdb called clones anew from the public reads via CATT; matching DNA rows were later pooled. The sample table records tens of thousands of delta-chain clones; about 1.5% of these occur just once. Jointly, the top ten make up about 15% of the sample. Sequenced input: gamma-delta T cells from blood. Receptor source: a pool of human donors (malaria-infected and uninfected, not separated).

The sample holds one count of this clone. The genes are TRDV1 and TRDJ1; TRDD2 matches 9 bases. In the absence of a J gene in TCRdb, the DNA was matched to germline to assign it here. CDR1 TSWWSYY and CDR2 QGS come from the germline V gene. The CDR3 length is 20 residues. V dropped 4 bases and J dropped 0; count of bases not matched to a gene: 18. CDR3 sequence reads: CALGAAFLHSYWGHTDKLIF. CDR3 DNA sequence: TGTGCTCTTGGGGCCGCCTTCCTACATTCTTACTGGGGCCACACCGATAAACTCATCTTT.

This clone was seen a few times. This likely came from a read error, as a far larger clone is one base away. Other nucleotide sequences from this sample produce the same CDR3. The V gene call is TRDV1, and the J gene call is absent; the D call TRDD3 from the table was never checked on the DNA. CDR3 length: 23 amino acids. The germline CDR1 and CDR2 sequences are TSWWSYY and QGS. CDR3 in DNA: TGTGCTCTTGGGGAACTACGGCCCCCTTCCTCTCTGGCTGGGGGATACAGGACCGATAAGCTCATCTTT. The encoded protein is CALGELRPPSSLAGGYRTDKLIF.

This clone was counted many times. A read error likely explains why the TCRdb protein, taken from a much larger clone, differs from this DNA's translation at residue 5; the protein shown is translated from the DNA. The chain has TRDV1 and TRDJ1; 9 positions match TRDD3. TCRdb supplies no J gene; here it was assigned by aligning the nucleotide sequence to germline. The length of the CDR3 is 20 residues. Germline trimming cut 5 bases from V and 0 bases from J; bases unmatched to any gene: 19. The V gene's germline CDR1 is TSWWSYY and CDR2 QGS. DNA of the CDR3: TGTGCTCTTGGGAAGGCTAGGAGGCTGGGGGATCCTTGGTACACCGATAAACTCATCTTT. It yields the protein CALGKARRLGDPWYTDKLIF.

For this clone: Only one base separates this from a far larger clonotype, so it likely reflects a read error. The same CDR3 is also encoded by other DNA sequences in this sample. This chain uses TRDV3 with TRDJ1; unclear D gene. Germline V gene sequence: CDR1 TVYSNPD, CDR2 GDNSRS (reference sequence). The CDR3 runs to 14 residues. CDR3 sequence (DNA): TGTGCCTTTAGCGTACAAGGGTGGGCCGATAAGCTCATCTTT. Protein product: CAFSVQGWADKLIF.

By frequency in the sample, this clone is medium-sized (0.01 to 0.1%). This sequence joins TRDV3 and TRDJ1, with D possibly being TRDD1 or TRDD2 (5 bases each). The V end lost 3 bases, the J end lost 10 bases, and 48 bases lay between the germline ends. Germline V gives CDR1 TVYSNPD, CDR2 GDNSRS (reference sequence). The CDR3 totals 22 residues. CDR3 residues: CAFNHLLTPSVLSNIGGWRLIF. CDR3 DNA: TGTGCCTTCAATCACCTTCTTACTCCGTCGGTACTCTCAAATATCGGAGGTTGGAGACTCATCTTT. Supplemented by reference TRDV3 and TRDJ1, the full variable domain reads CDKVTQSSPDQTVASGSEVVLLCTYDTVYSNPDLFWYRIRPDYSFQFVFYGDNSRSEGADFTQGRFSVKHILTQKAFHLVISPVRTEDSATYYCAFNHLLTPSVLSNIGGWRLIFGKGTRVTVEP.

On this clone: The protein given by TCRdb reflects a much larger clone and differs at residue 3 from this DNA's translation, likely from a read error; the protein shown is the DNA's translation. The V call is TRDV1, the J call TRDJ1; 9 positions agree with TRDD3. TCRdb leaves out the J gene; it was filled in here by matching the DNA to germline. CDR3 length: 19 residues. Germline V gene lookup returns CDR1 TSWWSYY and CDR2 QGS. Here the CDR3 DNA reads TGTGCTCCTGGGGAACCTAAACACCTGGGGGATGGGAACACCGATAAACTCATCTTT. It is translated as CAPGEPKHLGDGNTDKLIF.

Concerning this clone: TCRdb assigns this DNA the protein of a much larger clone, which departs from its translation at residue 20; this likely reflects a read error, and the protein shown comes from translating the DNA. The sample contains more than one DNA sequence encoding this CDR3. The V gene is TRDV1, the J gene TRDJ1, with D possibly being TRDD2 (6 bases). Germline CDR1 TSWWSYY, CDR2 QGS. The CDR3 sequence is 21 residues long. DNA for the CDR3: TGTGCTCTTGGGGAACTCCCCTTGCGCCTTCCCTTGGAGACGTACACCGATAAACTCACCTTT. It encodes CALGELPLRLPLETYTDKLTF.

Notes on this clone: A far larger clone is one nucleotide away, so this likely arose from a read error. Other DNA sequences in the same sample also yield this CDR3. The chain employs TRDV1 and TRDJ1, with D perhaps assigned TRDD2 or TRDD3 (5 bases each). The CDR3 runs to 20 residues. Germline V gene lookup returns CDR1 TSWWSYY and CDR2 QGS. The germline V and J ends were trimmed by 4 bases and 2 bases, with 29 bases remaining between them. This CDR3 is CALGVMTYFTGGLRTDKLIF. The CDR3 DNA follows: TGTGCTCTTGGGGTCATGACCTACTTTACCGGGGGGCTAAGGACCGATAAACTCATCTTT.

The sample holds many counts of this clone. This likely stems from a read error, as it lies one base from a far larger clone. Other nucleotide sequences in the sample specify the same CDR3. DNA of the CDR3: TGTGCCTGTGACACCGAACTCTTCCCCCTGGGGGACACCGATAAACTCATCTTT. This sequence encodes CACDTELFPLGDTDKLIF. V is TRDV2 and J is TRDJ1, with 7 positions matching TRDD3. This CDR3 spans 18 amino acids. In germline, CDR1 is GEAIGNYY, CDR2 EKD. V lost 0 bases to trimming and J lost 0 bases; unmatched junction nucleotides: 12.

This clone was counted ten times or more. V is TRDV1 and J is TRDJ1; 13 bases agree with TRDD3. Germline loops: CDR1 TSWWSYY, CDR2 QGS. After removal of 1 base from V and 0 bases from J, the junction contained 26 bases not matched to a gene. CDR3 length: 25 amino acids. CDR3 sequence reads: CALGEPGPFLRLLGDTQLYTDKLIF. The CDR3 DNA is TGTGCTCTTGGGGAACCGGGTCCCTTCCTACGATTACTGGGGGATACGCAGTTGTACACCGATAAACTCATCTTT.

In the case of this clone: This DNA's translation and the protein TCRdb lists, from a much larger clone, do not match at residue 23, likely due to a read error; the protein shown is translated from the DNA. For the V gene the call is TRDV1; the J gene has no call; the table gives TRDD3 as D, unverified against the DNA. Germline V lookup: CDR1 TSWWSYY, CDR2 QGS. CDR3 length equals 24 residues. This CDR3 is CALGELAIFLPYSTGGYRADKLTF. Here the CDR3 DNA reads TGTGCTCTTGGGGAACTAGCCATTTTCCTACCCTACTCTACTGGGGGATACCGGGCCGATAAACTCACCTTT.